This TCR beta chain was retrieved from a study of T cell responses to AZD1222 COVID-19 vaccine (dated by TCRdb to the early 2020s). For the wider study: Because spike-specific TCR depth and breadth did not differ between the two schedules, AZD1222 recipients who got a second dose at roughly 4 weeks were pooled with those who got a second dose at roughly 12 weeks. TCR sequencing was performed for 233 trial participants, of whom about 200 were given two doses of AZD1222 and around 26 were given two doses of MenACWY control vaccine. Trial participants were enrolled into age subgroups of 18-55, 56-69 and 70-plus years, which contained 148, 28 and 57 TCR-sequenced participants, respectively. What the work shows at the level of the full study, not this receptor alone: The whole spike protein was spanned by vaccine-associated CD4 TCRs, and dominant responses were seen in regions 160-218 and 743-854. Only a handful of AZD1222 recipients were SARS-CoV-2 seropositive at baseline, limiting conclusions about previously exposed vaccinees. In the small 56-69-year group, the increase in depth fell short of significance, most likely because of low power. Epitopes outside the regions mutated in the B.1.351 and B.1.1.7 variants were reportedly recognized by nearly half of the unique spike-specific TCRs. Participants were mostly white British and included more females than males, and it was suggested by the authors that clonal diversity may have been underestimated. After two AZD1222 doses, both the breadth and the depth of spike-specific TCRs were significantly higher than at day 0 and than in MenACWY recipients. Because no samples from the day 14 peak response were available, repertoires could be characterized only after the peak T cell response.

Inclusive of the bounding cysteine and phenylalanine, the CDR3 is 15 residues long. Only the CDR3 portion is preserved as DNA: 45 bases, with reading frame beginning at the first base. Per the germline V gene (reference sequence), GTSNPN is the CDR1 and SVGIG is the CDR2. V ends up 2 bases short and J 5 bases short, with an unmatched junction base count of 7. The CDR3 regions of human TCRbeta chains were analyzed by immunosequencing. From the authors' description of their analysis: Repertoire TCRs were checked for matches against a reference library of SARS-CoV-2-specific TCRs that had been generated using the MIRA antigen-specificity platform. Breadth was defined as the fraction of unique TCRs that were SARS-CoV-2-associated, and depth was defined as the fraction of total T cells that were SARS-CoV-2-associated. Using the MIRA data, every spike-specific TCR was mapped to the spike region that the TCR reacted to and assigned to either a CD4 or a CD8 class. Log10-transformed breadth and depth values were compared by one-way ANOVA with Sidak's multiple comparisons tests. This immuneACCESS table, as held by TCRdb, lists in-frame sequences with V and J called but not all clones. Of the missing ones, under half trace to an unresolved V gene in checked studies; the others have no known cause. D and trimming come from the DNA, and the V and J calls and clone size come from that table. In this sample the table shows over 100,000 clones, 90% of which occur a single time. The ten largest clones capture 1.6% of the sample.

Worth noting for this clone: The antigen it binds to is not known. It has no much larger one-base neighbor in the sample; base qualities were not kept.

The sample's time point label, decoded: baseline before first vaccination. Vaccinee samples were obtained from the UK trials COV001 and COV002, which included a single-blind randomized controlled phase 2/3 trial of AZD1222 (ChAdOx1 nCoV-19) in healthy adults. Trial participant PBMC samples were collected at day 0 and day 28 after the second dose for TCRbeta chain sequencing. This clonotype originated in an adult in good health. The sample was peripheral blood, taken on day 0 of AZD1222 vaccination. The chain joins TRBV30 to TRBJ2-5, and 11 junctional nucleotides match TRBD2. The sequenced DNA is TGTGCCTGGAGTCTACTAGCGGGGGTTTCTGAGACCCAGTACTTC. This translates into CAWSLLAGVSETQYF. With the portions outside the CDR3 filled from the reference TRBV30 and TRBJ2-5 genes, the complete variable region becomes SQTIHQWPATLVQPVGSPLSLECTVEGTSNPNLYWYRQAAGRGLQLLFYSVGIGQISSEVPQNLSASRPQDRQFILSSKKLLLSDSGFYLCAWSLLAGVSETQYFGPGTRLLVL.